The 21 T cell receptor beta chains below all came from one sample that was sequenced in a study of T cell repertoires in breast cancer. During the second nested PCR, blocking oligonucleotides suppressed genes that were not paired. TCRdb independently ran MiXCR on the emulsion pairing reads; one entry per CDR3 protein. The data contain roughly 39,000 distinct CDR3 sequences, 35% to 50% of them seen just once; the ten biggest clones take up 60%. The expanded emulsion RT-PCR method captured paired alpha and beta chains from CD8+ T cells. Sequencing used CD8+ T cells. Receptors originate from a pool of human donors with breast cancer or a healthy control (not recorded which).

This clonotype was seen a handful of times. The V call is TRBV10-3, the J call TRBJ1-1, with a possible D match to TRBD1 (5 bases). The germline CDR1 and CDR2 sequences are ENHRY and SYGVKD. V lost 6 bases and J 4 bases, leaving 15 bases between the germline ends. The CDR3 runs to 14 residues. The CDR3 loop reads CAISYRIYGTEAFF. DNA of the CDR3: TGTGCCATCAGCTACAGGATATATGGCACTGAAGCTTTCTTT.

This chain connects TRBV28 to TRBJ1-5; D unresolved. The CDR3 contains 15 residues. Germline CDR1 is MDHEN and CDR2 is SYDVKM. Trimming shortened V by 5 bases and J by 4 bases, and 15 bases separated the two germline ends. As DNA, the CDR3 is TGTGCCAGCAGTCTTTGGGGAGACGAAAATCAGCCCCAGCATTTT. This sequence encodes CASSLWGDENQPQHF.

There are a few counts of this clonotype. In DNA form, the CDR3 reads TGTGCCAGCAGCCCCCCGGGTGCAGGGGGTAATGAAAAACTGTTTTTT. Translating gives CASSPPGAGGNEKLFF. V is TRBV7-6 and J is TRBJ1-4; 7 bases line up with TRBD1. Germline CDR1 is SGHVS and CDR2 is FNYEAQ. CDR3 length equals 16 residues. Trimming at V came to 5 bases and at J to 4 bases, leaving 10 bases not matched to a gene.

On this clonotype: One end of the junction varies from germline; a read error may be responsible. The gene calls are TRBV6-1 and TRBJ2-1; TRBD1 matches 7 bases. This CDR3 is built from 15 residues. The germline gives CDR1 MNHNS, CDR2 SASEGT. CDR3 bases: TGTACCAGCAGAGATACAGGGGATTTCGACAATGAGCAGTTCTTC. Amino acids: CTSRDTGDFDNEQFF.

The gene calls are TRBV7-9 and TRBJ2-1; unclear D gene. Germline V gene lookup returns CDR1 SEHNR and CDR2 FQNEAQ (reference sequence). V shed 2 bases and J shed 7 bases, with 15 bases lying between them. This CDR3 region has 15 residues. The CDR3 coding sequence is TGTGCCAGCAGCTTACCCAGGAAATTAGGTAATGAGCAGTTCTTC. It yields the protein CASSLPRKLGNEQFF.

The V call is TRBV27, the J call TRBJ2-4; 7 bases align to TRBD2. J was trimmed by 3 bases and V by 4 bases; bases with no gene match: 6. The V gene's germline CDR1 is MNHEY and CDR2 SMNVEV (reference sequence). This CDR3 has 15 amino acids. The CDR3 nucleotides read TGTGCCAGCAGTTCGGGGCCGGGGGGCAAAAACATTCAGTACTTC. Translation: CASSSGPGGKNIQYF.

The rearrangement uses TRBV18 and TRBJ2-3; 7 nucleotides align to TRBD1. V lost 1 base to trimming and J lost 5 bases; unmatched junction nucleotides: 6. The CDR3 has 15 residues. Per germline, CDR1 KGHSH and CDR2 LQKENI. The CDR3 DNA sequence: TGTGCCAGCTCACCACAACAGGGGACAGAAGATACGCAGTATTTT. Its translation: CASSPQQGTEDTQYF.

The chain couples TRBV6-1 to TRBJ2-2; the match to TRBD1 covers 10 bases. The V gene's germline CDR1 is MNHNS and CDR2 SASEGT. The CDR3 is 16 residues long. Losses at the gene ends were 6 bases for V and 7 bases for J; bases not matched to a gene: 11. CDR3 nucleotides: TGTGCCAGCAGCCTCCGGGGGACAGGGGTTTTCGGGGAGCTGTTTTTT. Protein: CASSLRGTGVFGELFF.

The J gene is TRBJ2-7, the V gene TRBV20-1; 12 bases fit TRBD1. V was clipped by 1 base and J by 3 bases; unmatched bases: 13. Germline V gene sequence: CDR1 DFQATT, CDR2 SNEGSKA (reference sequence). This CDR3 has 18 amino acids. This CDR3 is CSARGLGQGAGDVYEQYF. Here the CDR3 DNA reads TGCAGTGCTAGAGGGCTGGGACAGGGGGCCGGAGATGTCTACGAGCAGTACTTC.

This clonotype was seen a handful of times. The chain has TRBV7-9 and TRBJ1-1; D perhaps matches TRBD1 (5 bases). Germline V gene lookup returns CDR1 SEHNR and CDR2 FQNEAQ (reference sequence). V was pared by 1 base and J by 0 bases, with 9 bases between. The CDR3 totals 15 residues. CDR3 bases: TGTGCCAGCAGCTTAGTCCGGGGCATGAACACTGAAGCTTTCTTT. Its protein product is CASSLVRGMNTEAFF.

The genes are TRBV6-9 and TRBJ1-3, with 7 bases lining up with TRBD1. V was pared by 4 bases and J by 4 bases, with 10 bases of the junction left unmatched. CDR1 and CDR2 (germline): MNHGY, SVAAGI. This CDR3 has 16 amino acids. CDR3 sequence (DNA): TGTGCCAGCAGTTCTTACAGGGGAGGTGACGGAAACACCATATATTTT. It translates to CASSSYRGGDGNTIYF.

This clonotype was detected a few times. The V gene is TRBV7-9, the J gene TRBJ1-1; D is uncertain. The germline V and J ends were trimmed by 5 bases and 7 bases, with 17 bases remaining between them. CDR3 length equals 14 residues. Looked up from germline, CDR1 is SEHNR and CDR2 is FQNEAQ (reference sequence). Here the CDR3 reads CASSTTTSEGEAFF. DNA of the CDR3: TGTGCCAGCAGCACCACGACTAGCGAGGGTGAAGCTTTCTTT. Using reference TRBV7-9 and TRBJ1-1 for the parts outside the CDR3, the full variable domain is DTGVSQNPRHKITKRGQNVTFRCDPISEHNRLYWYRQTLGQGPEFLTYFQNEAQLEKSRLLSDRFSAERPKGSFSTLEIQRTEQGDSAMYLCASSTTTSEGEAFFGQGTRLTVV.

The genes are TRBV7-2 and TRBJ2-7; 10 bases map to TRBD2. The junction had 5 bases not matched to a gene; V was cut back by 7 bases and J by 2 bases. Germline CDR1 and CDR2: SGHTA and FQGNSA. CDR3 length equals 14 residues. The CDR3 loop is CASNGGLAAYEQYF. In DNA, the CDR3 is TGTGCCAGCAACGGAGGACTAGCGGCCTACGAGCAGTACTTC.

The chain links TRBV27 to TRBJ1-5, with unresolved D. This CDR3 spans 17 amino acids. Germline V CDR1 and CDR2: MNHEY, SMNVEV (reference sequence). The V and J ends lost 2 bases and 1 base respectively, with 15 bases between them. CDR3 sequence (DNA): TGTGCCAGCAGTTTAAACTGGCCGACCGGGAGCAATCAGCCCCAGCATTTT. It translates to CASSLNWPTGSNQPQHF.

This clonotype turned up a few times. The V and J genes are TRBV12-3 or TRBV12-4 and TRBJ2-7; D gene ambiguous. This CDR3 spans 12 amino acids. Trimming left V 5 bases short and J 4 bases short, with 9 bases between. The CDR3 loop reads CASSLRWYEQYF. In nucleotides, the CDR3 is TGTGCCAGCAGTCTTAGGTGGTACGAGCAGTACTTC.

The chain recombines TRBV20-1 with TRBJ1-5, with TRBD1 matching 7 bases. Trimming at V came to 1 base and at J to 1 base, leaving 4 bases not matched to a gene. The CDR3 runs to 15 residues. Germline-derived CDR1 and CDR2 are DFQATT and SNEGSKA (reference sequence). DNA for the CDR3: TGCAGTGCTAGAGCGAACAGGGGAAGCAATCAGCCCCAGCATTTT. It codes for CSARANRGSNQPQHF.

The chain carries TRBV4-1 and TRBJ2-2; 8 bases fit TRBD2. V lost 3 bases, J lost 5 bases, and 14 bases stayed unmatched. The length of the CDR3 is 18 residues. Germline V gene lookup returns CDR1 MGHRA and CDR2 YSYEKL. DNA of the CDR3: TGCGCCAGCAGCCAGGATCCTCGGGGGGGGATAAGAACCGGGGAGCTGTTTTTT. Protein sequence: CASSQDPRGGIRTGELFF.

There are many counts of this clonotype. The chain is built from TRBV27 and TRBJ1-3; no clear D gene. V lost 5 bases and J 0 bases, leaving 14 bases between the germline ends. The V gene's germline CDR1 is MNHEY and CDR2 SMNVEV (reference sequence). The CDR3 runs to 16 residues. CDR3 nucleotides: TGTGCCAGCAGTCCCCGAGCAGGCCGCTCTGGAAACACCATATATTTT. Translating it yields CASSPRAGRSGNTIYF.

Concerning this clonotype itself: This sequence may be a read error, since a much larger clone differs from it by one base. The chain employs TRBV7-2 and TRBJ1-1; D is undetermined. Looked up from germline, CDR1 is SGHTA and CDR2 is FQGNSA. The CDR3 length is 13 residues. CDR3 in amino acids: CASSTVANTEASF. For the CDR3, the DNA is TGTGCCAGCAGCACGGTCGCTAACACTGAAGCTTCCTTT.

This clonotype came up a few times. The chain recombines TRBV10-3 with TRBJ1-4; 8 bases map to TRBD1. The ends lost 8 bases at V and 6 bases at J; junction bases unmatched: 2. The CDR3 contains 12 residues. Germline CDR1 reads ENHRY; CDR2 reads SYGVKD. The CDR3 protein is CAIGTGYEKLFF. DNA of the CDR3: TGTGCCATCGGGACAGGCTATGAAAAACTGTTTTTT.

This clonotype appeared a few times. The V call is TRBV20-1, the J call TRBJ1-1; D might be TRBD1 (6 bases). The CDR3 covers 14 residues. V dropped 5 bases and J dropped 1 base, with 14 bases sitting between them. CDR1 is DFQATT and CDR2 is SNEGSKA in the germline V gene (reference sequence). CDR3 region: CSAPRGGTNTEAFF. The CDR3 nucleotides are TGCAGTGCTCCTCGAGGGGGTACGAACACTGAAGCTTTCTTT.